This T cell receptor (beta chain) was retrieved from a study of T-cell reconstitution after alpha-beta-depleted transplantation in children. The V gene lost 2 bases and the J gene lost 5 bases, with 19 bases spanning the gap. The CDR3 sequence is 16 residues long. Germline V gives CDR1 MNHEY, CDR2 SMNVEV (reference sequence). This clonotype was detected only a few times. Unique molecular identifiers were incorporated into the prepared TCRbeta library. Using its own MiXCR run on the PCR reads, TCRdb lists one record per CDR3 protein. The table includes some 440,000 distinct CDR3 sequences, 15% to 20% detected once.

This chain links TRBV27 with TRBJ2-7; no firm D call. The starting material was PBMCs, mostly from graft donor cells, obtained 360 days after TCRalphabeta/CD19-depleted stem cell transplant. The sequence was collected from a boy younger than two who had a stem cell transplant for Wiskott-Aldrich syndrome, so the T cells may come from the graft donor. This chain's CDR3 is CASSLARDPMPNEQYF. The DNA of the CDR3 is TGTGCCAGCAGTTTAGCTAGAGACCCAATGCCAAACGAGCAGTACTTC.